Given below is one T cell receptor (beta chain) in context. The data belong to a study of blood T cell repertoires in COVID-19. Looking at the study overall: Acute and convalescent COVID-19 specimens originated in the United States, Italy and Spain.

In germline, CDR1 is MNHNY, CDR2 SVGAGI (reference sequence). The CDR3 extends over 16 amino acids. With 3 bases removed from V and 7 bases from J, the gap between germline ends came to 18 bases. The repertoire was sequenced with immunoSEQ multiplex PCR; TCRdb's copy has only in-frame clones and lacks some. The table includes 240,000 or so clones, roughly 90% detected once. The sample taken for sequencing was peripheral blood. The chain is built from TRBV6-6 and TRBJ1-4; perhaps TRBD1 as D (6 bases). The clonotype comes from a man aged 60-69 years with acute or convalescent COVID-19. Written as DNA, the CDR3 is TGTGCCAGCAGTTATACACAGGGAAGGGGGAGTGAAAAACTGTTTTTT. This encodes CASSYTQGRGSEKLFF.